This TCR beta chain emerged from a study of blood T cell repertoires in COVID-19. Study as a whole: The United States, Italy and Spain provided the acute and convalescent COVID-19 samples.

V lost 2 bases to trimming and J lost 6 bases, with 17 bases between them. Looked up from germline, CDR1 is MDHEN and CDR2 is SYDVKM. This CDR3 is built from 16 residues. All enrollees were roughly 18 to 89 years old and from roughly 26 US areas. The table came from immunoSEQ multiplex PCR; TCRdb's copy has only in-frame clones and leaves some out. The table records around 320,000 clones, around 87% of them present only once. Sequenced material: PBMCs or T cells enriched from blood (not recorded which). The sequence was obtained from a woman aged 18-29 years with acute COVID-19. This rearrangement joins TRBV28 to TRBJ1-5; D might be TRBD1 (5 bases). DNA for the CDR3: TGTGCCAGCAGTTTACCCGAGACCAGGGTTCTTCAGCCCCAGCATTTT. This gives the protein CASSLPETRVLQPQHF.